The present entry profiles one T cell receptor beta chain with its context. Its antigen is not identified. TCRdb's table, derived via immunoSEQ multiplex PCR, lists solely in-frame clones and lacks some. Counted here are about 140,000 clones, more than 85% occurring once; the ten biggest clones make up around 2.7%. This entry is derived from a study of T cell responses to AZD1222 COVID-19 vaccine. Study-level points and caveats: Just a handful of people given AZD1222 tested seropositive at baseline. Donor demographics were predominantly white British with a female majority; clonal diversity may be underestimated. Every sample of the repertoires postdated the peak T cell response.

Germline CDR1 SGHKS, CDR2 YYEKEE (reference sequence). This CDR3 contains 16 residues. V was pared by 4 bases and J by 3 bases, with 20 bases between. The genes are TRBV5-5 and TRBJ2-7, with D perhaps being TRBD1 or TRBD2 (7 bases each). The TCR comes from an adult in good health. Sequencing was performed on peripheral blood, taken on day 0 of AZD1222 vaccination. The CDR3: CASSGGRGQLLYEQYF. The CDR3 DNA is TGTGCCAGCAGCGGTGGGAGGGGACAGCTCCTCTACGAGCAGTACTTC.